This T cell receptor (beta chain) comes out of a study of blood T cell repertoires in COVID-19. Turning to the study itself: Spain, Italy and the United States supplied samples that represented acute and convalescent COVID-19. PBMCs, B-cell-depleted T cells, or T cells were the source of the cDNA or gDNA that made up the material.

This CDR3 has 17 residues. Germline lookup yields CDR1 SGHRS and CDR2 YFSETQ. With V trimmed by 0 bases and J by 3 bases, 11 bases remained unmatched. Authors' processing steps: From reference gene primer amplification, estimates of nucleated cell counts were derived. TCRdb keeps only in-frame clones here, not all; method: immunoSEQ multiplex PCR. Clonal size and the V and J genes are those of that table, whereas D and trimming came from the DNA. The sample consists of some 460,000 clones, 85% to 90% of them appearing once. The chain employs TRBV5-1 and TRBJ2-5; 7 nucleotides agree with TRBD1. This sequence originates from a woman aged 25-40 years with acute or convalescent COVID-19. Sequences were obtained from peripheral blood. CDR3 DNA: TGCGCCAGCAGCTTGGGTGGGTTTAGGACAGGCGAAGAGACCCAGTACTTC. It yields the protein CASSLGGFRTGEETQYF.